In this sample, the clone carrying this T cell receptor beta chain turned up many times. Its specificity is unknown. These data are taken from a study of shared clonotypes between healthy human individuals. Findings and limits, study-wide: It was expected that sequencing depth would affect clonotype sharing among donors. Sharing across a few donors was seen in 4% to 5.5% of naive CD4 clonotypes. A generally larger estimated richness was seen in naive subsets than in memory subsets.

Germline V gives CDR1 SNHLY, CDR2 FYNNEI. The CDR3 runs 15 residues. V gave up 5 bases and J gave up 9 bases; unmatched junction bases: 13. Only Caucasian adults living in Nashville, Tennessee served as donors. The table came from immunoSEQ multiplex PCR; TCRdb's copy has only in-frame clones and leaves some out. The data contain approximately 740,000 clones, about 74% of them singletons. The clonotype comes from a woman aged 25 to 39 in good health. The rearrangement joins TRBV2 to TRBJ2-1, with 7 bases identical to TRBD1. Sequenced sample: memory CD4+ T cells sorted from blood. The subset is: CD45RA-negative fraction. CDR3 nucleotides: TGTGCCAGCAGTTCTAGGGGGCATAGTGGTGGTGAGCAGTTCTTC. Its protein is CASSSRGHSGGEQFF.